Listed below are T cell receptor beta chains from one sample, sequenced in a study of blood T cell repertoires in COVID-19. Clones were sequenced by immunoSEQ multiplex PCR, and TCRdb holds only the in-frame ones, with some missing. The sample has around 190,000 clones, 80% to 90% seen once. Source material: peripheral blood. These receptors were obtained from a man in his late teens or twenties who had recovered from COVID-19. CDR3s include the opening cysteine and the closing phenylalanine or tryptophan. A D gene is named only where the DNA matches it firmly. A clone size is listed for some rows: how often the clone was seen (once, few, many), or a class if it is expanded.

J,V,D,size,CDR3,DNA
TRBJ1-2,TRBV18,TRBD1,.,CASSPTGGDFYGYTF,TGTGCCAGCTCCCCAACAGGGGGCGACTTTTATGGCTACACCTTC
TRBJ2-1,TRBV7-9,.,.,CASSLTASSYNEQFF,TGTGCCAGCAGCCTGACAGCGAGCTCCTACAATGAGCAGTTCTTC
TRBJ2-1,TRBV20-1,.,.,CSALPDTEQFF,TGCAGTGCACTACCAGATACTGAGCAGTTCTTC
TRBJ2-7,TRBV6-5,.,.,CASSYSAVDSYEQYF,TGTGCCAGCAGTTATAGTGCTGTTGACTCCTACGAGCAGTACTTC
TRBJ2-2,TRBV7-9,TRBD2,many,CASSRLAGTGELFF,TGTGCCAGCAGCCGACTAGCGGGCACCGGGGAGCTGTTTTTT
TRBJ1-1,TRBV29-1,.,.,CSVDRTRGTTEAFF,TGCAGCGTTGATAGGACCCGGGGTACGACTGAAGCTTTCTTT
TRBJ2-7,TRBV6-5,TRBD2,few,CASSPGLAGGEQYF,TGTGCCAGCAGTCCTGGACTAGCGGGAGGCGAGCAGTACTTC
TRBJ1-2,TRBV15,.,.,CATSRDLQISYGYTF,TGTGCCACCAGCAGAGATCTACAGATATCCTATGGCTACACCTTC
TRBJ1-1,TRBV20-1,.,once,CSATPRTEAFF,TGCAGTGCTACCCCCCGGACTGAAGCTTTCTTT
TRBJ1-3,TRBV4-3,.,.,CASSQDEGWSGNTIYF,TGCGCCAGCAGCCAAGATGAGGGTTGGTCTGGAAACACCATATATTTT
TRBJ1-1,TRBV10-3,TRBD1,once,CAITPSQGAEAFF,TGTGCCATCACCCCGTCCCAGGGGGCTGAAGCTTTCTTT
TRBJ2-1,TRBV5-1,TRBD2,.,CASSAGLAGVNEQFF,TGCGCCAGCAGCGCGGGACTAGCGGGGGTCAATGAGCAGTTCTTC
TRBJ1-2,TRBV28,TRBD1,.,CASSSPDRDYGYTF,TGTGCCAGCAGTTCCCCGGACAGGGACTATGGCTACACCTTC
TRBJ2-7,TRBV19,TRBD2,many,CASSLIAGGPNEQYF,TGTGCCAGTAGTCTCATAGCGGGAGGGCCTAACGAGCAGTACTTC
TRBJ1-2,TRBV29-1,.,.,CSVARGDTNYGYTF,TGCAGCGTTGCTAGGGGCGACACTAACTATGGCTACACCTTC
TRBJ1-1,TRBV5-1,.,.,CASSSSDIEAFF,TGCGCCAGCAGCTCCTCGGACATTGAAGCTTTCTTT
TRBJ1-3,TRBV4-1,.,few,CASSQESLALFSGNTIYF,TGCGCCAGCAGCCAGGAGAGTTTGGCTCTATTCTCTGGAAACACCATATATTTT
TRBJ1-2,TRBV27,.,.,CASKLRGDSNYGYTF,TGTGCCAGTAAGCTTCGGGGGGATTCGAACTATGGCTACACCTTC
TRBJ2-7,TRBV19,TRBD1,.,CASSIGTGAPYEQYF,TGTGCCAGTAGTATAGGTACAGGGGCCCCTTACGAGCAGTACTTC
TRBJ1-1,TRBV28,.,.,CASSFRVRNTEAFF,TGTGCCAGCAGTTTTAGAGTGAGGAACACTGAAGCTTTCTTT
TRBJ1-5,TRBV19,.,.,CASSRSVGEASNQPQHF,TGTGCCAGTAGTAGGTCAGTCGGGGAAGCTAGCAATCAGCCCCAGCATTTT
TRBJ1-1,TRBV28,TRBD1,.,CASSPGGMNTEAFF,TGTGCCAGCAGTCCAGGGGGTATGAACACTGAAGCTTTCTTT
TRBJ1-6,TRBV2,.,.,CASSLIERGSPLHF,TGTGCCAGCAGTCTAATAGAACGTGGTTCACCCCTCCACTTT